In this sample, the clone carrying this TCR beta chain turned up many times. Its antigen is not known. The CDR3 is made up of 15 amino acids. Trimming took 4 bases from V and 5 from J; bases not matched to a gene: 7. The germline V gene encodes CDR1 SGHTA and CDR2 FQGNSA. The data originate from a study of T cells in Graves' hyperthyroidism and ophthalmopathy. Study-wide points: Ophthalmopathy and stable hyperthyroidism were told apart by a 13 V-J model.

TCR beta CDR3 sequences were amplified from RNA transcripts. The HTBI primer set served for first-round RT-PCR of the TCR CDR3. TCRdb independently ran MiXCR on the multiplex PCR reads; one entry per CDR3 protein. This repertoire shows a few hundred thousand distinct CDR3 sequences, around 15% found once; its top ten account for roughly 14%. The sample taken for sequencing was blood. This rearrangement joins TRBV7-2 to TRBJ2-1, with 8 bases aligning to TRBD1. This receptor was identified in a woman aged 40 to 55 with Graves' hyperthyroidism. CDR3 DNA sequence: TGTGCCAGCAGCTCCGGGACAGGTTATAACAATGAGCAGTTCTTC. Amino acid sequence: CASSSGTGYNNEQFF.